Sequencing of this TCR beta chain was carried out in a study of cytomegalovirus exposure and HLA in healthy donors. The PCR had 60 Vbeta and 13 Jbeta primers. Generated by immunoSEQ multiplex PCR, the TCRdb table keeps only in-frame clones and is missing some. Among some 110,000 clones listed, about 70% were seen once. CDR1 is WNHNN and CDR2 is SYGVQD in the germline V gene (reference sequence). Trimming stripped 3 bases from V and 4 bases from J, with 10 bases between. The CDR3 spans 13 residues. The TCR was taken from a woman aged 25 to 39 in good health and CMV-seronegative. The chain uses TRBV10-1 and TRBJ2-7, with D uncertain. Material: PBMCs. CDR3 in amino acids: CASSESMRYEQYF. The CDR3 DNA reads TGCGCCAGCAGTGAAAGTATGAGATACGAGCAGTACTTC.